The 31 T cell receptor beta chains below come from one sample, sequenced in a study of regulatory T cells in long-lasting Graves disease. Both iRepertoire HTBI primers and Arm-PCR of CDR3 regions were used to build the TCR beta libraries. Using its own MiXCR run on the multiplex PCR reads, TCRdb lists one record per CDR3 protein. The sample contains roughly 500,000 distinct CDR3 sequences, approximately 15% of which appear only once. As for time point: newly diagnosed GD, antithyroid drugs for less than 3 months. Isolated PBMC RNA provided the starting material for the TCR library. The same data also went into a second study, on T cells in Graves' hyperthyroidism and ophthalmopathy.

Sequencing used peripheral blood mononuclear cells (PBMCs), obtained at new diagnosis, from a patient treated with antithyroid drugs. The receptors derive from a man aged 25 to 40 with Graves disease.

The rearrangement joins TRBV20-1 to TRBJ2-3, with D perhaps matching TRBD1 or TRBD2 (5 bases each). V lost 5 bases to trimming and J lost 6 bases, with 15 bases between them. CDR3 length equals 13 residues. Germline-derived CDR1 and CDR2 are DFQATT and SNEGSKA (reference sequence). The CDR3 region is CSAPRGAADTQYF. The CDR3 nucleotides are TGCAGTGCTCCCCGGGGCGCAGCGGATACGCAGTATTTT.

This clonotype was observed at least ten times. The genes are TRBV20-1 and TRBJ2-3; TRBD2 agrees at 10 bases. CDR1 is DFQATT, CDR2 SNEGSKA, per germline (reference sequence). The CDR3 covers 15 residues. The J segment lost 5 bases and the V segment lost 4 bases, leaving 9 bases of the junction unmatched. The CDR3 nucleotides are TGCAGTGCTACGAAGGGCCTAGCGGGAGTAGATACGCAGTATTTT. Translating it yields CSATKGLAGVDTQYF.

The chain uses TRBV3-1 and TRBJ1-5; D call uncertain. The CDR3 is 14 amino acids. Germline V gives CDR1 LGHDT, CDR2 YNNKEL (reference sequence). Trimming cost V 1 base and J 8 bases, with 12 bases left between them. CDR3 in amino acids: CASSQGEVGKPQHF. CDR3 bases: TGTGCCAGCAGCCAAGGGGAGGTCGGGAAGCCCCAGCATTTT.

This clonotype was detected ten times or more. At one end, the junction sequence differs from germline, possibly due to a read error. The chain carries TRBV5-1 and TRBJ2-7; D unresolved. There are 13 residues in the CDR3. CDR1 is SGHRS and CDR2 is YFSETQ in the germline V gene. The CDR3, as DNA: TGTGCCAGCAGCTTAAGGGAAGCCTACGAGCAGTACTTC. Its protein is CASSLREAYEQYF.

There are many counts of this clonotype. J is TRBJ1-6 and V is TRBV6-1, with D perhaps TRBD1 (5 bases). The germline V gene encodes CDR1 MNHNS and CDR2 SASEGT. Trimming took 5 bases from V and 7 from J, leaving 12 bases between them. The CDR3 sequence is 14 residues long. The CDR3, as DNA: TGTGCCAGCAGTACGCATTGGGGGAATTCACCCCTCCACTTT. Amino acid sequence: CASSTHWGNSPLHF.

There are a few counts of this clonotype. The gene calls are TRBV20-1 and TRBJ2-2; D is unclear. CDR3 length equals 12 residues. The germline V gene encodes CDR1 DFQATT and CDR2 SNEGSKA (reference sequence). Deletions cut 2 bases from V and 7 bases from J, with 8 bases between. The CDR3 DNA is TGCAGTGCTAGAACCCCCGGCGGGGAGCTGTTTTTT. Amino acid sequence: CSARTPGGELFF.

In its sample, this clonotype was seen many times. This sequence joins TRBV20-1 and TRBJ2-7; 7 bases are a match to TRBD2. The J segment lost 1 base and the V segment lost 2 bases, leaving 2 bases of the junction unmatched. This CDR3 comprises 13 residues. CDR1 and CDR2 from the germline V gene are DFQATT and SNEGSKA (reference sequence). Here the CDR3 reads CSARLAESYEQYF. CDR3 in DNA: TGCAGTGCTAGACTAGCGGAATCCTACGAGCAGTACTTC.

The chain uses TRBV3-1 and TRBJ2-3, with 12 bases lining up with TRBD2. CDR1 is LGHDT, CDR2 YNNKEL, per germline (reference sequence). The trim removed 2 bases at V and 0 bases at J, leaving 6 bases unmatched. CDR3 length: 18 amino acids. CDR3 nucleotide sequence: TGTGCCAGCAGCCAAATAGGACTAGCGGGAAGAAGCACAGATACGCAGTATTTT. Translation gives CASSQIGLAGRSTDTQYF.

This clonotype came up many times. The CDR3 bases are TGTGCCAGACTTTCAGGACTGTTGAACACTGAAGCTTTCTTT. Amino acids: CARLSGLLNTEAFF. The rearrangement uses TRBV2 and TRBJ1-1; D ambiguous. Trimming took off 9 bases at V and 0 bases at J, with 14 bases between the two ends. In germline, CDR1 is SNHLY, CDR2 FYNNEI. This CDR3 is 14 amino acids long.

In this sample, this clonotype turned up a few times. The V gene is TRBV19, the J gene TRBJ1-1; weak D call: TRBD1 (6 bases). Germline-derived CDR1 and CDR2 are LNHDA and SQIVND (reference sequence). The CDR3 has 15 residues. V was shortened by 3 bases and J by 4 bases, with 15 bases between the two germline ends. CDR3 residues: CASSIQGGGSTEAFF. The CDR3 DNA is TGTGCCAGTAGTATTCAGGGAGGGGGAAGCACTGAAGCTTTCTTT.

At least ten counts were recorded for this clonotype. The chain combines TRBV2 with TRBJ2-4; D not certain. The ends were cut back, 2 bases at V and 9 bases at J, with 11 bases in the middle. This CDR3 has 13 amino acids. The V gene's germline CDR1 is SNHLY and CDR2 FYNNEI. The CDR3 here is CASSEIVIGIQYF. As DNA, the CDR3 is TGTGCCAGCAGTGAAATAGTAATTGGCATTCAGTACTTC.

This clonotype was counted between two and nine times. Given a much more abundant clone one base away, this may be a read error. V gene TRBV12-3 or TRBV12-4 combines with J gene TRBJ2-1; 8 bases match TRBD2. This CDR3 region has 15 residues. CDR3 sequence reads: CASSLVAGSHNEQLF. DNA for the CDR3: TGTGCCAGCAGTTTGGTAGCGGGAAGCCACAATGAGCAGCTCTTC.

This clonotype appeared many times. The rearrangement links TRBV2 to TRBJ1-6; no definite D call. Trimming took 4 bases from V and 4 from J, leaving 8 bases between them. The CDR3 covers 14 residues. Per the germline V gene, CDR1 is SNHLY and CDR2 is FYNNEI. The CDR3: CASSGVQYNSPLHF. As DNA, the CDR3 is TGTGCCAGCAGTGGAGTCCAGTATAATTCACCCCTCCACTTT.

This clonotype was seen ten or more times. This sequence joins TRBV27 and TRBJ1-2, with TRBD1 identical over 8 bases. The CDR3 sequence is 14 residues long. The J segment lost 4 bases and the V segment lost 3 bases, leaving 4 bases of the junction unmatched. The germline V gene encodes CDR1 MNHEY and CDR2 SMNVEV (reference sequence). The CDR3 DNA reads TGTGCCAGCAGTTTTGGACAGGGAGGCTATGGCTACACCTTC. Translating gives CASSFGQGGYGYTF.

This clonotype appeared many times. The CDR3, as DNA: TGTGCTAGTGGTTTGGTCGCCACCCCGTGGGGGTATGGCTACACCTTC. It specifies CASGLVATPWGYGYTF. This chain connects TRBV12-5 to TRBJ1-2; maybe TRBD1 (5 bases). This CDR3 has 16 residues. Germline CDR1 reads LGHNT; CDR2 reads FRNRAP. The ends were cut back, 0 bases at V and 5 bases at J, with 16 bases in the middle.

The chain carries TRBV6-1 and TRBJ1-3; D remains ambiguous. Germline V gives CDR1 MNHNS, CDR2 SASEGT. The CDR3 sequence is 13 residues long. V lost 6 bases and J 0 bases, leaving 6 bases between the germline ends. This CDR3 reads CASREISGNTIYF. In nucleotides, the CDR3 is TGTGCCAGCAGAGAAATCTCTGGAAACACCATATATTTT.

This clonotype turned up a few times. It may be a read error: a sequence one base away is much more abundant. The chain uses TRBV3-1 and TRBJ2-2, with 7 bases identical to TRBD2. The CDR3 runs to 16 residues. The J segment lost 6 bases and the V segment lost 1 base, leaving 8 bases of the junction unmatched. The germline V gene has CDR1 LGHDT and CDR2 YNNKEL (reference sequence). CDR3 region: CASSQAREGRAGELFF. The CDR3 DNA follows: TGTGCCAGCAGCCAAGCTAGGGAGGGCCGCGCCGGGGAGCTGTTTTTT.

The chain combines TRBV12-3 or TRBV12-4 with TRBJ2-7; TRBD2 matches at 13 bases. CDR3 length: 14 residues. The V and J ends lost 8 bases and 3 bases, in that order; junction bases with no gene match: 4. CDR3 loop: CASGGLAGSYEQYF. CDR3 in DNA: TGTGCCAGCGGGGGACTAGCGGGAAGCTACGAGCAGTACTTC.

The table lists this clonotype with many counts. The rearrangement links TRBV7-9 to TRBJ2-1; TRBD2 is a possible D gene (5 bases). With 6 bases removed from V and 2 bases from J, the gap between germline ends came to 20 bases. Per germline, CDR1 SEHNR and CDR2 FQNEAQ (reference sequence). The length of the CDR3 is 17 residues. The CDR3 region has the DNA TGTGCCAGCAGTTTCCCCTTTCCGCGGGCGACCTACAATGAGCAGTTCTTC. This sequence encodes CASSFPFPRATYNEQFF.

This clonotype was seen many times. The chain carries TRBV6-6 and TRBJ2-7, with TRBD2 identical over 9 bases. Germline CDR1 is MNHNY and CDR2 is SVGAGI (reference sequence). With 0 bases clipped from V and 2 bases from J, the junction kept 2 bases outside the gene matches. The CDR3 contains 15 residues. The DNA of the CDR3 is TGTGCCAGCAGTTACTCGAGCGGGAGGCCCTACGAGCAGTACTTC. Protein sequence: CASSYSSGRPYEQYF.

In its sample, this clonotype was seen many times. This CDR3 reads CASSESSGMAQNEQFF. The CDR3 nucleotides are TGTGCCAGCAGTGAATCTAGCGGTATGGCCCAAAATGAGCAGTTCTTC. The V gene is TRBV2, the J gene TRBJ2-1; 7 positions match TRBD2. Germline CDR1 is SNHLY and CDR2 is FYNNEI. V trimming: 2 bases; J trimming: 7 bases; junction bases outside the gene matches: 11. The CDR3 sequence is 16 residues long.

Notes on this clonotype: Only one base separates this from a far larger clonotype, so it likely reflects a read error. The chain carries TRBV6-1 and TRBJ1-3; a possible D gene is TRBD1 (6 bases). Trimming left V 4 bases short and J 8 bases short, with 15 bases between. Germline V gene data show CDR1 as MNHNS and CDR2 as SASEGT. The CDR3 contains 14 residues. The CDR3 coding sequence is TGTGCCAGCAGTGCAGGGGTGCAAGGAGACACCATATATTTT. Translating it yields CASSAGVQGDTIYF.

This clonotype was counted at least ten times. The V call is TRBV20-1, the J call TRBJ1-3, with D maybe TRBD1 (5 bases). The CDR3 contains 15 residues. Trimming shortened V by 2 bases and J by 0 bases, and 11 bases separated the two germline ends. Germline V gene sequence: CDR1 DFQATT, CDR2 SNEGSKA (reference sequence). The CDR3 here is CSARTFDSSGNTIYF. The CDR3 nucleotides are TGCAGTGCTAGAACATTCGACAGCTCTGGAAACACCATATATTTT.

This clonotype occurred many times. The rearrangement links TRBV6-5 to TRBJ2-6, with D unresolved. This CDR3 contains 15 residues. Trimming removed 2 bases at V and 1 base at J, with 6 bases between. The germline gives CDR1 MNHEY, CDR2 SVGAGI. The CDR3 reads CASSYESSGANVLTF. For the CDR3, the DNA is TGTGCCAGCAGTTACGAAAGTTCTGGGGCCAACGTCCTGACTTTC.

The sample holds many counts of this clonotype. V is TRBV9 and J is TRBJ2-1, with D tentatively TRBD1 (5 bases). This CDR3 contains 12 residues. With 5 bases removed from V and 7 bases from J, the gap between germline ends came to 10 bases. Germline CDR1 SGDLS, CDR2 YYNGEE. Written as DNA, the CDR3 is TGTGCCAGCAGAAATCAGGGAAATGAGCAGTTCTTC. Residues: CASRNQGNEQFF.

This clonotype has a count of ten or more. V is TRBV19 and J is TRBJ1-1, with a weak D call TRBD1 (5 bases). Germline lookup yields CDR1 LNHDA and CDR2 SQIVND (reference sequence). The CDR3 loop spans 16 amino acids. Deletions cut 6 bases from V and 0 bases from J, with 17 bases between. In DNA form, the CDR3 reads TGTGCCAGTAGAAATGGGGCTCGGACTATGAACACTGAAGCTTTCTTT. Protein: CASRNGARTMNTEAFF.

As to this clonotype: With a much larger clone just one base away, this may be a read error. J is TRBJ2-2 and V is TRBV6-2 or TRBV6-3; the D is unclear. Germline V CDR1 and CDR2: MNHEY, SVGEGT. The CDR3 is 15 amino acids. CDR3 amino acids: CAGSYSDKNTGELFF. DNA for the CDR3: TGTGCCGGCAGTTACTCAGACAAGAACACCGGGGAGCTGTTTTTT.

This clonotype was observed at least ten times. V gene TRBV9 combines with J gene TRBJ2-1; D is undetermined. CDR1 SGDLS and CDR2 YYNGEE come from the germline V gene. CDR3 length: 12 residues. Trimming removed 0 bases at V and 11 bases at J, with 9 bases between. CDR3 amino acids: CASSVEATQQFF. The DNA for the CDR3 is TGTGCCAGCAGCGTAGAGGCTACTCAGCAGTTCTTC.

DNA for the CDR3: TGTGCCAGCAAAGGTCGGGCGGGACTCCAAGAGACCCAGTACTTC. Amino acid sequence: CASKGRAGLQETQYF. V gene TRBV6-1 combines with J gene TRBJ2-5; perhaps TRBD2 as D (6 bases). V was shortened by 7 bases and J by 1 base, with 16 bases between the two germline ends. CDR1 is MNHNS and CDR2 is SASEGT in the germline V gene. This CDR3 has 15 amino acids.

The chain is built from TRBV29-1 and TRBJ2-1; D not resolved. This CDR3 has 14 amino acids. V lost 3 bases, J lost 7 bases, and 16 bases lay in between. In germline, CDR1 is SQVTM, CDR2 ANQGSEA. Written as DNA, the CDR3 is TGCAGCGTTGATCCGTCAGGACCCTGGAATGAGCAGTTCTTC. The encoded protein is CSVDPSGPWNEQFF.

This clonotype was counted at least ten times. CDR3 loop: CASATDGRSEKLFF. The CDR3 DNA sequence: TGTGCTAGTGCCACGGACGGGCGTTCAGAAAAACTGTTTTTT. V usage is TRBV12-5 and J usage is TRBJ1-4; D not certain. The V and J ends lost 7 bases and 8 bases respectively, with 17 bases between them. The CDR3 sequence is 14 residues long. Germline values: CDR1 LGHNT, CDR2 FRNRAP.